Listed below are T cell receptor beta chains from one sample, sequenced in a study of cytomegalovirus exposure and HLA in healthy donors. TCRdb's copy holds only in-frame clones and misses some; the assay was immunoSEQ multiplex PCR. The sample yields some 120,000 clones, around 70% seen once. The sample comprised PBMCs. These receptors were obtained from a woman aged 40 to 55 in good health and CMV-seropositive. The CDR3 runs from the conserved cysteine through the conserved F or W. Fields, in order: V gene, clone size, J gene, D gene, CDR3 protein, CDR3 DNA. A D gene is named only where the DNA matches it firmly. Clone size is shown for a subset of rows, as once, few, many or a class of expanded clone.

V: TRBV5-4; size: -; J: TRBJ2-7; D: TRBD2; CDR3: CASSPGTSGPISYEQYF; DNA: TGTGCCAGCAGCCCCGGGACTAGCGGGCCCATCTCCTACGAGCAGTACTTC
V: TRBV10-3; size: -; J: TRBJ2-3; D: -; CDR3: CAIKGNDGGHTDTQYF; DNA: TGTGCCATAAAAGGAAACGATGGGGGCCATACAGATACGCAGTATTTT
V: TRBV10-3; size: few; J: TRBJ2-3; D: TRBD2; CDR3: CAISFQRGGTNTDTQYF; DNA: TGTGCCATCAGCTTCCAGCGGGGGGGGACTAACACAGATACGCAGTATTTT
V: TRBV18; size: -; J: TRBJ2-5; D: TRBD2; CDR3: CASSPGLDQETQYF; DNA: TGTGCCAGCTCACCGGGACTAGACCAAGAGACCCAGTACTTC
V: TRBV11-3; size: -; J: TRBJ2-5; D: TRBD2; CDR3: CASSLGGSKETQYF; DNA: TGTGCCAGCAGCTTGGGGGGGTCCAAAGAGACCCAGTACTTC
V: TRBV11-2; size: -; J: TRBJ1-1; D: -; CDR3: CASSSTGPEAFF; DNA: TGTGCCAGCAGCTCTACAGGTCCTGAAGCTTTCTTT
V: TRBV13; size: once; J: TRBJ2-7; D: TRBD2; CDR3: CASSWGSGGSSYEQYF; DNA: TGTGCCAGCAGCTGGGGAAGCGGGGGGAGCTCCTACGAGCAGTACTTC
V: TRBV5-1; size: -; J: TRBJ1-4; D: -; CDR3: CASSLAGGEKLFF; DNA: TGCGCCAGCAGCTTGGCCGGAGGTGAAAAACTGTTTTTT
V: TRBV5-1; size: once; J: TRBJ1-3; D: -; CDR3: CASSLATGGNTIYF; DNA: TGCGCCAGCAGCTTGGCCACAGGGGGAAACACCATATATTTT
V: TRBV5-4; size: -; J: TRBJ2-3; D: -; CDR3: CASSLPGRGDTQYF; DNA: TGTGCCAGCAGCTTGCCGGGACGGGGGGATACGCAGTATTTT
V: TRBV27; size: -; J: TRBJ1-1; D: TRBD1; CDR3: CASSMGQPNTEAFF; DNA: TGTGCCAGCAGTATGGGACAGCCGAACACTGAAGCTTTCTTT
V: TRBV6-5; size: -; J: TRBJ1-1; D: -; CDR3: CASSTPRRNTEAFF; DNA: TGTGCCAGCAGTACCCCCCGGAGGAACACTGAAGCTTTCTTT
V: TRBV4-1; size: once; J: TRBJ1-3; D: -; CDR3: CASSQVRAYGNTIYF; DNA: TGCGCCAGCAGCCAAGTGCGCGCGTATGGAAACACCATATATTTT
V: TRBV7-2; size: once; J: TRBJ1-5; D: -; CDR3: CASSFNNQPQHF; DNA: TGTGCCAGCAGCTTTAACAATCAGCCCCAGCATTTT
V: TRBV18; size: -; J: TRBJ1-1; D: TRBD1; CDR3: CASSPGQGVEAFF; DNA: TGTGCCAGCTCACCAGGACAGGGGGTTGAAGCTTTCTTT
V: TRBV25-1; size: -; J: TRBJ1-5; D: TRBD1; CDR3: CASRDREGQPQHF; DNA: TGTGCCAGCAGGGACAGGGAAGGGCAGCCCCAGCATTTT
V: TRBV7-2; size: -; J: TRBJ2-1; D: TRBD2; CDR3: CASSFRGLVRDEQFF; DNA: TGTGCCAGCAGCTTCCGCGGACTAGTCAGGGATGAGCAGTTCTTC
V: TRBV25-1; size: -; J: TRBJ1-1; D: -; CDR3: CASRGGRHTEAFF; DNA: TGTGCCAGCAGGGGGGGACGGCACACTGAAGCTTTCTTT
V: TRBV6-1; size: -; J: TRBJ2-2; D: -; CDR3: CASRLQGTGELFF; DNA: TGTGCCAGCAGACTTCAGGGTACCGGGGAGCTGTTTTTT
V: TRBV7-2; size: -; J: TRBJ2-4; D: TRBD2; CDR3: CASSPRRGGAGGGKNIQYF; DNA: TGTGCCAGCAGTCCCCGTAGGGGCGGGGCCGGGGGGGGCAAAAACATTCAGTACTTC
V: TRBV4-1; size: few; J: TRBJ1-1; D: -; CDR3: CASSRTTANTEAFF; DNA: TGCGCCAGCAGCCGCACGACAGCGAACACTGAAGCTTTCTTT
V: TRBV27; size: -; J: TRBJ1-4; D: -; CDR3: CASGRGSGEKLFF; DNA: TGTGCCAGCGGGAGAGGGTCGGGTGAAAAACTGTTTTTT
V: TRBV11-1; size: once; J: TRBJ2-1; D: TRBD1; CDR3: CASSPNRGSSYNEQFF; DNA: TGTGCCAGCAGCCCAAACAGGGGAAGCTCCTACAATGAGCAGTTCTTC
V: TRBV7-9; size: -; J: TRBJ2-7; D: TRBD1; CDR3: CASSLVQGTYEQYF; DNA: TGTGCCAGCAGCTTAGTACAGGGGACCTACGAGCAGTACTTC
V: TRBV6-5; size: once; J: TRBJ2-5; D: TRBD1; CDR3: CASSYGAGGPQYF; DNA: TGTGCCAGCAGTTACGGGGCAGGGGGACCCCAGTACTTC
V: TRBV27; size: -; J: TRBJ1-2; D: -; CDR3: CASSPQGLNGYTF; DNA: TGTGCCAGCAGTCCCCAGGGGTTAAATGGCTACACCTTC
V: TRBV7-2; size: -; J: TRBJ2-3; D: TRBD2; CDR3: CASSYNPGLAGGDTQYF; DNA: TGTGCCAGCAGCTACAACCCGGGACTAGCGGGGGGTGATACGCAGTATTTT
V: TRBV5-1; size: -; J: TRBJ1-1; D: -; CDR3: CASSLSPNTEAFF; DNA: TGCGCCAGCAGTTTGAGCCCGAACACTGAAGCTTTCTTT
V: TRBV5-1; size: -; J: TRBJ1-1; D: TRBD1; CDR3: CASSPGGRTEAFF; DNA: TGCGCCAGCAGCCCAGGGGGCCGTACTGAAGCTTTCTTT
V: TRBV5-1; size: once; J: TRBJ1-1; D: TRBD1; CDR3: CASSRGQGRGTEAFF; DNA: TGCGCCAGCAGCCGGGGACAGGGGAGAGGCACTGAAGCTTTCTTT
V: TRBV5-1; size: once; J: TRBJ1-1; D: TRBD1; CDR3: CASSGTGFGTEAFF; DNA: TGCGCCAGCAGCGGGACAGGGTTCGGCACTGAAGCTTTCTTT
V: TRBV29-1; size: -; J: TRBJ1-2; D: TRBD1; CDR3: CSVGGTGGYTF; DNA: TGCAGCGTCGGAGGGACAGGTGGCTACACCTTC
V: TRBV11-1; size: -; J: TRBJ1-2; D: TRBD1; CDR3: CASSFDRQGAYGYTF; DNA: TGTGCCAGCAGCTTCGACAGACAGGGTGCCTATGGCTACACCTTC
V: TRBV7-2; size: -; J: TRBJ2-7; D: -; CDR3: CASSLRASYEQYF; DNA: TGTGCCAGCAGCTTGCGGGCCTCCTACGAGCAGTACTTC
V: TRBV19; size: -; J: TRBJ1-2; D: -; CDR3: CASSLTEFYGYTF; DNA: TGTGCCAGTAGCCTGACAGAGTTCTATGGCTACACCTTC
V: TRBV4-3; size: -; J: TRBJ1-6; D: -; CDR3: CASSQDSAGHNSPLHF; DNA: TGCGCCAGCAGCCAAGATTCGGCAGGGCATAATTCACCCCTCCACTTT
V: TRBV7-6; size: -; J: TRBJ2-1; D: -; CDR3: CASSLAQAHNEQFF; DNA: TGTGCCAGCAGCTTAGCGCAGGCCCACAATGAGCAGTTCTTC
V: TRBV4-1; size: -; J: TRBJ1-2; D: -; CDR3: CASSQEARVGGGYTF; DNA: TGCGCCAGCAGCCAAGAAGCCAGGGTGGGCGGTGGCTACACCTTC
V: TRBV5-4; size: -; J: TRBJ1-1; D: -; CDR3: CASRTTPNTEAFF; DNA: TGTGCCAGCAGAACGACACCGAACACTGAAGCTTTCTTT
V: TRBV15; size: once; J: TRBJ1-2; D: TRBD1; CDR3: CATSRGQGSYGYTF; DNA: TGTGCCACCAGCCGAGGACAGGGGAGTTATGGCTACACCTTC
V: TRBV9; size: -; J: TRBJ2-5; D: -; CDR3: CASSVGGGALRETQYF; DNA: TGTGCCAGCAGCGTCGGAGGCGGGGCTTTACGGGAGACCCAGTACTTC
V: TRBV5-1; size: few; J: TRBJ1-1; D: TRBD1; CDR3: CASSAADRGSTEAFF; DNA: TGCGCCAGCAGCGCGGCAGACAGGGGGTCTACTGAAGCTTTCTTT
V: TRBV5-4; size: -; J: TRBJ2-7; D: -; CDR3: CASSSHETPIPYEQYF; DNA: TGTGCCAGCAGCTCCCACGAAACTCCAATCCCTTACGAGCAGTACTTC
V: TRBV7-2; size: -; J: TRBJ2-2; D: TRBD1; CDR3: CASSIRTGLAGELFF; DNA: TGTGCCAGCAGCATCAGGACAGGGTTAGCCGGGGAGCTGTTTTTT
V: TRBV19; size: -; J: TRBJ2-1; D: TRBD1; CDR3: CASSIVPGQEQFF; DNA: TGTGCCAGTAGTATAGTACCGGGACAGGAGCAGTTCTTC
V: TRBV2; size: -; J: TRBJ2-5; D: TRBD1; CDR3: CASSSGTGETQYF; DNA: TGTGCCAGCAGCTCCGGGACAGGGGAGACCCAGTACTTC
V: TRBV4-3; size: -; J: TRBJ2-7; D: TRBD1; CDR3: CASSSWDRGDYEQYF; DNA: TGCGCCAGCAGCAGCTGGGACAGGGGGGACTACGAGCAGTACTTC
V: TRBV5-1; size: -; J: TRBJ1-1; D: TRBD1; CDR3: CASSLRTGSTEAFF; DNA: TGCGCCAGCAGCCTGCGGACAGGGAGCACTGAAGCTTTCTTT
V: TRBV18; size: -; J: TRBJ1-5; D: -; CDR3: CASSQQGKNQPQHF; DNA: TGTGCCAGCTCACAGCAGGGTAAAAATCAGCCCCAGCATTTT
V: TRBV18; size: -; J: TRBJ1-2; D: -; CDR3: CASSPSLAGNYGYTF; DNA: TGTGCCAGCTCACCGTCTCTTGCAGGGAACTATGGCTACACCTTC